This section outlines one TCR beta chain sequence together with its context. Its antigen is unknown. The data belong to a study of Ad26.COV2.S vaccination and SARS-CoV-2 variants. Sample treatment: 15 to 20 received Ad26.COV2.S at low or high dose, single or two shots; 5 received placebo; per-sample allocation not given. Sampling took place 63 days after the first vaccine or placebo injection. Boston supplied an adult donor aged 18-55 years. General study findings and limits: Participants given vaccine showed non-spike TCR breadth similar to that of placebo recipients.

Using immunoSEQ multiplex PCR, the repertoire was profiled, and TCRdb retains in-frame clones only, with some absent. The data hold some 290,000 clones, with 85% observed a single time. There are 16 residues in the CDR3. The sequences come from peripheral blood, collected in a trial of Ad26.COV2.S vaccine versus placebo. The TCR sequence derives from a person aged 18-65 years who received the Ad26.COV2.S COVID-19 vaccine or a placebo. The chain combines TRBV21-1 with TRBJ1-4; TRBD1, the table's D call, was not compared with the DNA. TRBV21-1 is recorded as a pseudogene. CDR3 sequence: CASSTLRTEYIEKLFF. CDR3 coding DNA: TGTGCCAGCAGCACCCTGAGGACAGAGTATATTGAAAAACTGTTTTTT.